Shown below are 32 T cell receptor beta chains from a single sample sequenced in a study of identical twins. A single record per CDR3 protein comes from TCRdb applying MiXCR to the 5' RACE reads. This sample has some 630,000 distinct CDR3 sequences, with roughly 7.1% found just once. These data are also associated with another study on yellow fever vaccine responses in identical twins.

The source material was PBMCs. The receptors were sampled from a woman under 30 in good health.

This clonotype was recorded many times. CDR3 in amino acids: CASSDGLKGGAYEQYF. As DNA, the CDR3 is TGTGCCAGCAGCGACGGTCTCAAGGGCGGGGCCTACGAGCAGTACTTC. J is TRBJ2-7 and V is TRBV9, with D possibly being TRBD2 (6 bases). From germline, CDR1 is SGDLS and CDR2 YYNGEE. V lost 3 bases, J lost 2 bases, and 18 bases lay in between. This CDR3 has 16 amino acids.

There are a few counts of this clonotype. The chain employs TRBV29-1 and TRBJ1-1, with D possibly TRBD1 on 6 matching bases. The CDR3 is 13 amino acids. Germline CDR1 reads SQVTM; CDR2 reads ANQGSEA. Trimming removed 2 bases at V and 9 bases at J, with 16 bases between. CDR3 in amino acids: CSVEPGGEGQAFF. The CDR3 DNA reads TGCAGCGTTGAACCGGGGGGCGAAGGCCAAGCTTTCTTT.

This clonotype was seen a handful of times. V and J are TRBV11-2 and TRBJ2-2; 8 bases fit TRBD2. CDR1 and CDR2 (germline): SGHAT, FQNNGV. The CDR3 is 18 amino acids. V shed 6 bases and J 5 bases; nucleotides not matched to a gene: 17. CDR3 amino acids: CASSLRPLAGGETGELFF. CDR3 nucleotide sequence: TGTGCCAGCAGTCTGAGACCGCTGGCGGGGGGCGAAACCGGGGAGCTGTTTTTT.

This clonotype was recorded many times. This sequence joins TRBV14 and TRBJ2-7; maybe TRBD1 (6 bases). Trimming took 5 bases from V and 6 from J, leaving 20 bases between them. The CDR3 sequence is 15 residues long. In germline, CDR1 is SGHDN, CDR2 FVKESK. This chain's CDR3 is CASSTLLQGPFEQYF. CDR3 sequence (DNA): TGTGCCAGCAGCACTCTTCTACAGGGCCCCTTCGAGCAGTACTTC.

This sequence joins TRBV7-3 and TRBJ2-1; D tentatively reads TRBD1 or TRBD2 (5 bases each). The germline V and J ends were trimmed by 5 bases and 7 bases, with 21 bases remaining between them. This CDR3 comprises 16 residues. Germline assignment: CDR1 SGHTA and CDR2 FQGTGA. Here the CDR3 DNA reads TGTGCCAGCAGCCTTCAGGGTGGGGGAATTAGGAATGAGCAGTTCTTC. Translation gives CASSLQGGGIRNEQFF.

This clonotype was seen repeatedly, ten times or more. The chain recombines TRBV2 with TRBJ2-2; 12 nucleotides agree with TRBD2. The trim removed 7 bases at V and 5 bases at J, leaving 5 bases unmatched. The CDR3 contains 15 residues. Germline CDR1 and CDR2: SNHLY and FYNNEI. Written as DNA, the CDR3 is TGTGCCAGCATGGGACTAGCGGGTGCTACCGGGGAGCTGTTTTTT. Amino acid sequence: CASMGLAGATGELFF.

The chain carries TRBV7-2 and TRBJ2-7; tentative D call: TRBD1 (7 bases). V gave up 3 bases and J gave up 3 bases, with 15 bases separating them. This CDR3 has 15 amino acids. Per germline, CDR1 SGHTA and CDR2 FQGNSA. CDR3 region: CASSFRGAGFYEQYV. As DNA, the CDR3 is TGTGCCAGCAGCTTCAGGGGGGCAGGGTTCTACGAGCAGTACGTC.

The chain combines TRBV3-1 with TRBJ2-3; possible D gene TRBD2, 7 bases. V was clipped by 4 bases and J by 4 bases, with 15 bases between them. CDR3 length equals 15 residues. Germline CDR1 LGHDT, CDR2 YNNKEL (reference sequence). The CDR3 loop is CASSLWGGPADTQYF. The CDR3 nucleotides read TGTGCCAGCAGCCTCTGGGGGGGGCCGGCAGATACGCAGTATTTT.

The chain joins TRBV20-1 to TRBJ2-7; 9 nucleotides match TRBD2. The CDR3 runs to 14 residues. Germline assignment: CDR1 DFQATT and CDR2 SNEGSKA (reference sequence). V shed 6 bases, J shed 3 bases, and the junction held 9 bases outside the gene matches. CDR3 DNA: TGCAGTGCGATTAGCGGGAGAGAGATCTACGAGCAGTACTTC. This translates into CSAISGREIYEQYF.

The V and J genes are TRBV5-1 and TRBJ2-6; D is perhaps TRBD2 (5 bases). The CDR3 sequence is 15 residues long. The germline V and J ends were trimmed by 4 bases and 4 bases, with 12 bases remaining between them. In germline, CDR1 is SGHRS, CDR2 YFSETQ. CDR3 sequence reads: CASSLPGNGANVLTF. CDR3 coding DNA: TGCGCCAGCAGCCTCCCGGGGAACGGGGCCAACGTCCTGACTTTC. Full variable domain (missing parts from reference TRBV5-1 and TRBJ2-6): KAGVTQTPRYLIKTRGQQVTLSCSPISGHRSVSWYQQTPGQGLQFLFEYFSETQRNKGNFPGRFSGRQFSNSRSEMNVSTLELGDSALYLCASSLPGNGANVLTFGAGSRLTVL.

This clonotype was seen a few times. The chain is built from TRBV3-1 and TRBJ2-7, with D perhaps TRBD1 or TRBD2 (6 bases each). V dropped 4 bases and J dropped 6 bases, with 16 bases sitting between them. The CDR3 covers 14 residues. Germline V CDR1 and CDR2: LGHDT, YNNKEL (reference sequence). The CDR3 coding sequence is TGTGCCAGCAGCCCGGTACAAGGAGGGGGCGAGCAGTACGTC. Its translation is CASSPVQGGGEQYV.

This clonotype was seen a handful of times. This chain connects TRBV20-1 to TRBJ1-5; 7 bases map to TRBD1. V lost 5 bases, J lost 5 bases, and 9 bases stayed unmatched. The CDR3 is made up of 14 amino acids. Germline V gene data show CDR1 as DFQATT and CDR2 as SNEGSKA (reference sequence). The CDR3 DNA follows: TGCAGTGCTCCCGGGACAGAGGCGCATCAGCCCCAGCATTTT. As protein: CSAPGTEAHQPQHF.

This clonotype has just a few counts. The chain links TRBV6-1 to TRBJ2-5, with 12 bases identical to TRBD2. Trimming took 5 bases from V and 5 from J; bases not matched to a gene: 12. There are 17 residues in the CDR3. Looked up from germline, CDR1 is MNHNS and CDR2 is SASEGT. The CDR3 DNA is TGTGCCAGCAGTACCTCTAGCGGGGGGGCCGGATTGGAGACCCAGTACTTC. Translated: CASSTSSGGAGLETQYF.

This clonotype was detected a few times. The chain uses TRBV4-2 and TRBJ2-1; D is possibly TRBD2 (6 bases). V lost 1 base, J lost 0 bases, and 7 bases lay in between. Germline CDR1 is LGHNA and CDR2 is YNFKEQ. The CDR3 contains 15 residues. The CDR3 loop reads CASSQGGDSYNEQFF. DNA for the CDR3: TGTGCCAGCAGCCAAGGGGGGGACTCCTACAATGAGCAGTTCTTC.

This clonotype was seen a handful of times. CDR3 nucleotide sequence: TGCGCCAGCAGTGAAGAGGGACCCTCTGGAAACACCATATATTTT. Protein: CASSEEGPSGNTIYF. The chain has TRBV10-1 and TRBJ1-3; D is perhaps TRBD1 (5 bases). Germline CDR1 WNHNN, CDR2 SYGVQD (reference sequence). This CDR3 region has 15 residues. V shed 3 bases and J shed 0 bases, with 9 bases lying between them.

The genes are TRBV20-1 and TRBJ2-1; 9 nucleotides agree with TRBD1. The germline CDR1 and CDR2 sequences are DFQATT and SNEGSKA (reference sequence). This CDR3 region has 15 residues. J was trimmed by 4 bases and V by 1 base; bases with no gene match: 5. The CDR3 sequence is CSARASGTGYNEQFF. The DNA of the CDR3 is TGCAGTGCTAGAGCCTCCGGGACAGGGTACAATGAGCAGTTCTTC.

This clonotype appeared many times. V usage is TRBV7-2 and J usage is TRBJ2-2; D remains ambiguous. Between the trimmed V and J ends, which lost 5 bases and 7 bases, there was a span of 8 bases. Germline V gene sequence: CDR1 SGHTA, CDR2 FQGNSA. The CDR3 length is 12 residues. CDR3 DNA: TGTGCCAGCAGCCTCCGTGTCGGGGAGCTGTTTTTT. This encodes CASSLRVGELFF.

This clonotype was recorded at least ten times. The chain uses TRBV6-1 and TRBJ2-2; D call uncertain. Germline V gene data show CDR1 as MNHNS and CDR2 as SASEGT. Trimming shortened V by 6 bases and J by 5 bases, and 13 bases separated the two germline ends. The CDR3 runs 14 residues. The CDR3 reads CASSPQPQTGELFF. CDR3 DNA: TGTGCCAGCAGCCCACAACCCCAAACCGGGGAGCTGTTTTTT.

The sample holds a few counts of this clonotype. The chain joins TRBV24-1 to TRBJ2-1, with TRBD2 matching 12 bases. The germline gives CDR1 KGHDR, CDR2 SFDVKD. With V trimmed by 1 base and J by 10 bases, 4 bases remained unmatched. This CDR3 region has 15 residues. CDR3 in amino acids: CATSDFGLAGGEQFF. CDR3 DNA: TGTGCCACCAGTGATTTTGGCCTAGCGGGAGGGGAGCAGTTCTTC.

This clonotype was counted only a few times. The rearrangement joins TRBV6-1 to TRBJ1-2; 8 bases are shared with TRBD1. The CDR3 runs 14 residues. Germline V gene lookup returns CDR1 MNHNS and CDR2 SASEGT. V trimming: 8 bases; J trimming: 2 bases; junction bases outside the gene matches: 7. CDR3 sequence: CASRDRTGNYGYTF. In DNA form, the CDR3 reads TGTGCCAGCCGCGACCGGACAGGGAACTATGGCTACACCTTC.

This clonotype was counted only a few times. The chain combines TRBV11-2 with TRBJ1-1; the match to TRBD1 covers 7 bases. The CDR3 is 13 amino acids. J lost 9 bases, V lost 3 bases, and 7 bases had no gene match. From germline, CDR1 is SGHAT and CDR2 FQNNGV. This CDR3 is CASSFSDRIKAFF. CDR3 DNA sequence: TGTGCCAGCAGCTTCTCGGACAGGATTAAAGCTTTCTTT.

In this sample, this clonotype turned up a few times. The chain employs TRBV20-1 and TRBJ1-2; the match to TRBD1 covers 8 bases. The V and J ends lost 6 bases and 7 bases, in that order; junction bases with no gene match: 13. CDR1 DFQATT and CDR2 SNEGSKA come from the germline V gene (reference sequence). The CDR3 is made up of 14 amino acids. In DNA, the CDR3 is TGCAGTGCCACCGCCCCGGACAGGGAAGGTGGCTACACCTTC. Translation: CSATAPDREGGYTF.

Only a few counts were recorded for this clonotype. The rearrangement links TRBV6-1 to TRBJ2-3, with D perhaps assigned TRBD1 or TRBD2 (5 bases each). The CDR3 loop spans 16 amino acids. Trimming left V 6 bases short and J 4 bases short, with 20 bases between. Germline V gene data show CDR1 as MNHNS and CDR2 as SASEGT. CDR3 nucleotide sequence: TGTGCCAGCAGCTGGGGTCTGGGACCCCAGGCAGATACGCAGTATTTT. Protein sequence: CASSWGLGPQADTQYF.

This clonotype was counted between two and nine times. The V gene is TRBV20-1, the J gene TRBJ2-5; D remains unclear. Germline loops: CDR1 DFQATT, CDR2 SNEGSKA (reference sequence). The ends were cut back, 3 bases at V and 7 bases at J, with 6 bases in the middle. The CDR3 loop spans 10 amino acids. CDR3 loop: CSASIGTQYF. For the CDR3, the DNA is TGCAGTGCTAGTATCGGGACCCAGTACTTC.

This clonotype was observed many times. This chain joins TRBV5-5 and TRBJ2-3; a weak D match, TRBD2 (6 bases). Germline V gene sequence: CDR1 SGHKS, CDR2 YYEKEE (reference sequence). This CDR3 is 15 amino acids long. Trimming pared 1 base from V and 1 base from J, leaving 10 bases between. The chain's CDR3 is CASSLRRDGTDTQYF. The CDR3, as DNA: TGTGCCAGCAGCTTGAGGCGGGACGGCACAGATACGCAGTATTTT.

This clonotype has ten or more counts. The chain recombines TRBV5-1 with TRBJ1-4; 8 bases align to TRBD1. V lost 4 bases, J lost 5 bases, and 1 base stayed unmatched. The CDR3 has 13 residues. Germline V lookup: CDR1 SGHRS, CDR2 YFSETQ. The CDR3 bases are TGCGCCAGCAGCCGACAGGGGAATGAAAAACTGTTTTTT. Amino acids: CASSRQGNEKLFF.

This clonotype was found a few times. CDR3 region: CSARGRRLTGELFF. The DNA of the CDR3 is TGCAGTGCTAGAGGGCGGAGACTGACCGGGGAGCTGTTTTTT. The chain carries TRBV20-1 and TRBJ2-2; D gene ambiguous. This CDR3 region has 14 residues. The germline gives CDR1 DFQATT, CDR2 SNEGSKA (reference sequence). V gave up 1 base and J gave up 5 bases, with 11 bases separating them.

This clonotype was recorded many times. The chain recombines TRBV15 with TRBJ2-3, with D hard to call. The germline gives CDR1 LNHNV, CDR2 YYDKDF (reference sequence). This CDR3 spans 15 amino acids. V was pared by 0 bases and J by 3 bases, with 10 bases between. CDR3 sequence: CATSRDPSHTDTQYF. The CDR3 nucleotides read TGTGCCACCAGCAGAGATCCTTCGCATACAGATACGCAGTATTTT.

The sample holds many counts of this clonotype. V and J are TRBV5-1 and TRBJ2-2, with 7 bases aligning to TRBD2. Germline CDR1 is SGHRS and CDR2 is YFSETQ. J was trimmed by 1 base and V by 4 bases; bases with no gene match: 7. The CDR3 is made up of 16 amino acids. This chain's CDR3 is CASSGGLVRNTGELFF. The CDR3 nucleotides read TGCGCCAGCAGCGGAGGACTAGTCAGGAACACCGGGGAGCTGTTTTTT.

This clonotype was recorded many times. The DNA of the CDR3 is TGCAGTGGGGGGGACCGTAGCACAGATACGCAGTATTTT. Its protein product is CSGGDRSTDTQYF. The V call is TRBV20-1, the J call TRBJ2-3, with D tentatively TRBD2 (6 bases). Germline loops: CDR1 DFQATT, CDR2 SNEGSKA (reference sequence). The CDR3 has 13 residues. Between the trimmed V and J ends, which lost 7 bases and 0 bases, there was a span of 11 bases.

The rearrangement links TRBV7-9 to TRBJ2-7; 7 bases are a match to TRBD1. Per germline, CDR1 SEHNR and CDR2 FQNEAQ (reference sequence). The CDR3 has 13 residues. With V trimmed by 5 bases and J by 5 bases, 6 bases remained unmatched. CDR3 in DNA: TGTGCCAGCAGCCTGACAGGGCTGAACGAGCAGTACGTC. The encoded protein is CASSLTGLNEQYV.

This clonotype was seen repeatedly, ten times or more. The CDR3, as DNA: TGTGCCAGCAGTTTCCGGGACGCCGAAAACATTCAGTACTTC. This codes for CASSFRDAENIQYF. The chain joins TRBV12-3 or TRBV12-4 to TRBJ2-4; D is tentatively TRBD1 or TRBD2 (5 bases each). The CDR3 length is 14 residues. V was shortened by 3 bases and J by 5 bases, with 11 bases between the two germline ends.